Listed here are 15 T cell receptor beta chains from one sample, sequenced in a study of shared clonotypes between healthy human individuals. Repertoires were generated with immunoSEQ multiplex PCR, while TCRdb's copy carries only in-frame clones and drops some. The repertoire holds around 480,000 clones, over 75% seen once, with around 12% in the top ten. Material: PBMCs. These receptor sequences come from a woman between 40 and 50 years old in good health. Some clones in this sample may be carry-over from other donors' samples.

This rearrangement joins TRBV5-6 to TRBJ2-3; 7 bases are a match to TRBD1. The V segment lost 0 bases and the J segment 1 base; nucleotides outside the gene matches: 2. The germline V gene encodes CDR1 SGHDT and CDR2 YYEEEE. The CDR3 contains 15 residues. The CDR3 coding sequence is TGTGCCAGCAGCTTGGTGGGACAGCGCACAGATACGCAGTATTTT. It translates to CASSLVGQRTDTQYF.

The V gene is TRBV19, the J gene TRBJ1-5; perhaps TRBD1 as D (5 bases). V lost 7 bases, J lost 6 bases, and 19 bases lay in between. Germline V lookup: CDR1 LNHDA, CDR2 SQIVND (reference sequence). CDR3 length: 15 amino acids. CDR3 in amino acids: CASNQGLNAGQPQHF. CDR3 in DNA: TGTGCCAGTAACCAGGGTTTGAATGCAGGTCAGCCCCAGCATTTT. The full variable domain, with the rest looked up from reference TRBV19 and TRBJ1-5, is DGGITQSPKYLFRKEGQNVTLSCEQNLNHDAMYWYRQDPGQGLRLIYYSQIVNDFQKGDIAEGYSVSREKKESFPLTVTSAQKNPTAFYLCASNQGLNAGQPQHFGDGTRLSIL.

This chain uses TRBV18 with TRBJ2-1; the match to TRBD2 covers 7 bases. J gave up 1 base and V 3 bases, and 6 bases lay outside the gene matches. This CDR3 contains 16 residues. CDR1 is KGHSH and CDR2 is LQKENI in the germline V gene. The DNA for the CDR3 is TGTGCCAGCTCACCCGCGGGAGAAGGGTCCTACAATGAGCAGTTCTTC. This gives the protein CASSPAGEGSYNEQFF.

As DNA, the CDR3 is TGTGCCAGCAGCCAAGATCTGCCGAGCCCATCGAACACCGGGGAGCTGTTTTTT. Translated: CASSQDLPSPSNTGELFF. The chain recombines TRBV4-2 with TRBJ2-2; no definite D call. The germline V and J ends were trimmed by 0 bases and 0 bases, with 14 bases remaining between them. CDR3 length: 18 residues. CDR1 and CDR2 (germline): LGHNA, YNFKEQ.

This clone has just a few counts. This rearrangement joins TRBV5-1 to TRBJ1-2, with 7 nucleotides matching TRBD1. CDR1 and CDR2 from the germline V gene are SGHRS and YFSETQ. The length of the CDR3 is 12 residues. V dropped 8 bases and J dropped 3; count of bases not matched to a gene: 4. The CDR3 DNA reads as TGCGCCAGTGGGGACAGCGACTATGGCTACACCTTC. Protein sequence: CASGDSDYGYTF. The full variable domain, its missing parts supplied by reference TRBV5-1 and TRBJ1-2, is KAGVTQTPRYLIKTRGQQVTLSCSPISGHRSVSWYQQTPGQGLQFLFEYFSETQRNKGNFPGRFSGRQFSNSRSEMNVSTLELGDSALYLCASGDSDYGYTFGSGTRLTVV.

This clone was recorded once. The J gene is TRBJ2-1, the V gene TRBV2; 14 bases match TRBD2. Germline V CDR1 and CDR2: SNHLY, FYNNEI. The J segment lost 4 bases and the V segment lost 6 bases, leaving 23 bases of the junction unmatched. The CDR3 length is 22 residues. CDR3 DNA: TGTGCCAGCAGCGAACCGGGACAGGCGACGATATGGACTAGCGGGGGGTACAATGAGCAGTTCTTC. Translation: CASSEPGQATIWTSGGYNEQFF. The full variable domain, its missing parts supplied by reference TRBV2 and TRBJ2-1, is EPEVTQTPSHQVTQMGQEVILRCVPISNHLYFYWYRQILGQKVEFLVSFYNNEISEKSEIFDDQFSVERPDGSNFTLKIRSTKLEDSAMYFCASSEPGQATIWTSGGYNEQFFGPGTRLTVL.

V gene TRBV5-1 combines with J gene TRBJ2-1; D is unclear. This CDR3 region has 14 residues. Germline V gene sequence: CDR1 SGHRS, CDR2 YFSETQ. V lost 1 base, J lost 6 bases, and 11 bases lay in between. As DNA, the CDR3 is TGCGCCAGCAGCTTGTCTGCGGCCGTCAATGAGCAGTTCTTC. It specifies CASSLSAAVNEQFF.

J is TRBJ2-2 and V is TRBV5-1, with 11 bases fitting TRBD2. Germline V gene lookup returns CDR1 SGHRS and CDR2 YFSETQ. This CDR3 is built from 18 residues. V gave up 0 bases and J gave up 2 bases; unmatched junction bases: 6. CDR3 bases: TGCGCCAGCAGCTTGGCCGCGGGACTAGCGGATAACACCGGGGAGCTGTTTTTT. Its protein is CASSLAAGLADNTGELFF.

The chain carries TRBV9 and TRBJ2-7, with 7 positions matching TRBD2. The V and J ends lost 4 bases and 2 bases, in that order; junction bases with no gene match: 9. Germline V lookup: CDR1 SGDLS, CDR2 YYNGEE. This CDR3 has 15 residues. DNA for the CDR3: TGTGCCAGCAGCCCCTCGGCGGGAGCCCCCTACGAGCAGTACTTC. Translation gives CASSPSAGAPYEQYF.

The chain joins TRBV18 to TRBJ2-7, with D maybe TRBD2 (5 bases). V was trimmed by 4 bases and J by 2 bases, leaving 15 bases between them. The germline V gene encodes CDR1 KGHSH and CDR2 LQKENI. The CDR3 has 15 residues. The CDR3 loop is CASSLGRGRPYEQYF. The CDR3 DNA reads TGTGCCAGCTCACTTGGCCGCGGGCGTCCCTACGAGCAGTACTTC.

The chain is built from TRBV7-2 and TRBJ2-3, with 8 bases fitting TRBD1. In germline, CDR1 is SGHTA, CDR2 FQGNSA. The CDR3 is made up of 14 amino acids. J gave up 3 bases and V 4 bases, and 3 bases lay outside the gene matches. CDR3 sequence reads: CASSWRTGTDTQYF. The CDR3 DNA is TGTGCCAGCAGCTGGAGGACAGGGACAGATACGCAGTATTTT.

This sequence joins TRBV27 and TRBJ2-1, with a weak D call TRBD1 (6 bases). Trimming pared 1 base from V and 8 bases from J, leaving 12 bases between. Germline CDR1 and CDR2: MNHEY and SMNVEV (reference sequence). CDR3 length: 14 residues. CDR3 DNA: TGTGCCAGCAGTTTATTAGGGACATATGATGAGCAGTTCTTC. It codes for CASSLLGTYDEQFF.

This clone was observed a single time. Written as DNA, the CDR3 is TGTGCCTGGAGTGTATATGGAGGCAGGATCGAGCAGTACTTC. Translating gives CAWSVYGGRIEQYF. This chain uses TRBV30 with TRBJ2-7; perhaps TRBD2 as D (5 bases). The germline gives CDR1 GTSNPN, CDR2 SVGIG (reference sequence). Trimming took 0 bases from V and 6 from J, leaving 15 bases between them. The CDR3 loop spans 14 amino acids.

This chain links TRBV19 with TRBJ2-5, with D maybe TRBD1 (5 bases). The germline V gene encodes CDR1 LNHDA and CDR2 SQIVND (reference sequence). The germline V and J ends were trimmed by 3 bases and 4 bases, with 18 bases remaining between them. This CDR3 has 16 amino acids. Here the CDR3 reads CASSILPGQGVETQYF. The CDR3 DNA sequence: TGTGCCAGTAGTATTCTTCCCGGGCAGGGTGTAGAGACCCAGTACTTC.

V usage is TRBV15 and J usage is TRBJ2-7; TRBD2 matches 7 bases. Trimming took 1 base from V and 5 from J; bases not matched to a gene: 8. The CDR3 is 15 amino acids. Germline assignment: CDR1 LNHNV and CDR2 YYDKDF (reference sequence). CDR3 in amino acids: CATSRVGGSFHEQYF. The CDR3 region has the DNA TGTGCCACCAGCAGAGTTGGCGGGAGCTTCCACGAGCAGTACTTC. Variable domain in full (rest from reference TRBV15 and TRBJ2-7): DAMVIQNPRYQVTQFGKPVTLSCSQTLNHNVMYWYQQKSSQAPKLLFHYYDKDFNNEADTPDNFQSRRPNTSFCFLDIRSPGLGDTAMYLCATSRVGGSFHEQYFGPGTRLTVT.